One sample yielded the 27 T cell receptor beta chains listed below, sequenced in a study of T cell changes during pregnancy in multiple sclerosis. Profiled with immunoSEQ multiplex PCR; TCRdb holds only in-frame clones, not every one. The top ten clones hold over 0.7% of a sample with some 100,000 clones, 85% to 95% of them seen once. The specimen was peripheral blood, collected before pregnancy. These receptors came from a female donor with multiple sclerosis, enrolled in a pregnancy study.

The rearrangement joins TRBV7-3 to TRBJ1-2; a possible D gene is TRBD1 (5 bases). The V and J ends lost 1 base and 9 bases respectively, with 12 bases between them. This CDR3 is built from 13 residues. Germline V gene data show CDR1 as SGHTA and CDR2 as FQGTGA. CDR3: CASSLNGQGSYTF. The CDR3, as DNA: TGTGCCAGCAGCTTAAACGGGCAGGGTAGCTACACCTTC.

This chain connects TRBV7-8 to TRBJ1-1, with unresolved D. CDR3 length equals 17 residues. Germline V gene sequence: CDR1 SGHVS, CDR2 FQNEAQ. V was cut by 4 bases and J by 0 bases, with 18 bases left in between. The CDR3 bases are TGTGCCAGCAGCTCAAACCCTTCACAGATCATGAACACTGAAGCTTTCTTT. Translated: CASSSNPSQIMNTEAFF.

The V gene is TRBV19, the J gene TRBJ2-1; the D gene is possibly TRBD1 (6 bases). Trimming removed 7 bases at V and 5 bases at J, with 21 bases between. The CDR3 length is 16 residues. Germline V lookup: CDR1 LNHDA, CDR2 SQIVND (reference sequence). CDR3 sequence (DNA): TGTGCCAGTACCCAGGGGTGGGGGTTAAGGGACAATGAGCAGTTCTTC. It translates to CASTQGWGLRDNEQFF.

The chain links TRBV19 to TRBJ2-7, with 7 bases that match TRBD2. The CDR3 covers 13 residues. Germline CDR1 LNHDA, CDR2 SQIVND (reference sequence). V dropped 5 bases and J dropped 2; count of bases not matched to a gene: 3. CDR3 DNA: TGTGCCAGTAGTTTGGCGGGAGCCTACGAGCAGTACTTC. This translates into CASSLAGAYEQYF.

The J gene is TRBJ1-1, the V gene TRBV5-1, with D perhaps TRBD1 (6 bases). This CDR3 has 15 amino acids. The ends were cut back, 3 bases at V and 1 base at J, with 13 bases in the middle. From germline, CDR1 is SGHRS and CDR2 YFSETQ. CDR3 nucleotides: TGCGCCAGCAGCTCCCCCCAGGGGAAGAACACTGAAGCTTTCTTT. This sequence encodes CASSSPQGKNTEAFF. Based on the CDR3 plus reference TRBV5-1 and TRBJ1-1, the full variable domain is KAGVTQTPRYLIKTRGQQVTLSCSPISGHRSVSWYQQTPGQGLQFLFEYFSETQRNKGNFPGRFSGRQFSNSRSEMNVSTLELGDSALYLCASSSPQGKNTEAFFGQGTRLTVV.

The gene calls are TRBV6-6 and TRBJ2-2; tentative D call: TRBD2 (5 bases). Germline assignment: CDR1 MNHNY and CDR2 SVGAGI (reference sequence). Trimming cost V 0 bases and J 3 bases, with 8 bases left between them. The CDR3 loop spans 15 amino acids. Written as DNA, the CDR3 is TGTGCCAGCAGTTACTCTTCGGGGTACACCGGGGAGCTGTTTTTT. This translates into CASSYSSGYTGELFF.

This sequence joins TRBV15 and TRBJ2-2, with 9 bases lining up with TRBD1. V lost 4 bases to trimming and J lost 6 bases; unmatched junction nucleotides: 6. The CDR3 spans 15 residues. Per the germline V gene, CDR1 is LNHNV and CDR2 is YYDKDF (reference sequence). The CDR3 DNA sequence: TGTGCCACCAGCACCATAGGGACAGGGCCCGGGGAGCTGTTTTTT. Protein: CATSTIGTGPGELFF.

This chain uses TRBV7-9 with TRBJ2-2; TRBD1 matches at 8 bases. This CDR3 is built from 14 residues. After removal of 4 bases from V and 4 bases from J, the junction contained 2 bases not matched to a gene. From germline, CDR1 is SEHNR and CDR2 FQNEAQ (reference sequence). The CDR3 DNA reads as TGTGCCAGCAGCTGGGACAGGTTCACCGGGGAGCTGTTTTTT. This sequence encodes CASSWDRFTGELFF.

The chain combines TRBV7-9 with TRBJ2-7; tentatively, D is TRBD1 (5 bases). The CDR3 extends over 12 amino acids. V gave up 0 bases and J gave up 6 bases, with 6 bases separating them. Germline CDR1 reads SEHNR; CDR2 reads FQNEAQ (reference sequence). The CDR3 DNA is TGTGCCAGCAGCTTAGCGGGGCCCGAGCAGTACTTC. As protein: CASSLAGPEQYF.

The CDR3 bases are TGTGCCAGCAGCCACGGGGTGCTGAACACTGAAGCTTTCTTT. This encodes CASSHGVLNTEAFF. The rearrangement joins TRBV6-1 to TRBJ1-1; no definite D call. V dropped 6 bases and J dropped 0 bases, with 11 bases sitting between them. The CDR3 is 14 amino acids. The germline V gene encodes CDR1 MNHNS and CDR2 SASEGT.

The CDR3 is CASSLWGPGLRETQYF. Here the CDR3 DNA reads TGTGCCAGCAGCTTGTGGGGGCCGGGCCTACGAGAGACCCAGTACTTC. V gene TRBV5-6 combines with J gene TRBJ2-5; TRBD1 is a possible D gene (6 bases). Deletions cut 1 base from V and 4 bases from J, with 17 bases between. This CDR3 region has 16 residues. The germline V gene has CDR1 SGHDT and CDR2 YYEEEE.

The rearrangement uses TRBV7-2 and TRBJ2-7, with 10 bases lining up with TRBD2. J was trimmed by 6 bases and V by 5 bases; bases with no gene match: 7. The CDR3 length is 14 residues. Germline CDR1 reads SGHTA; CDR2 reads FQGNSA. This chain's CDR3 is CASSASLAGAEQYF. CDR3 coding DNA: TGTGCCAGCAGCGCGAGTCTAGCGGGAGCCGAGCAGTACTTC.

The V gene is TRBV7-2, the J gene TRBJ2-1; 9 positions agree with TRBD1. V lost 1 base, J lost 3 bases, and 1 base stayed unmatched. Germline loops: CDR1 SGHTA, CDR2 FQGNSA. The CDR3 contains 15 residues. CDR3 protein: CASSLEGQGYNEQFF. The CDR3 coding sequence is TGTGCCAGCAGCTTAGAGGGACAGGGCTACAATGAGCAGTTCTTC.

The gene calls are TRBV16 and TRBJ1-2, with D possibly being TRBD1 (5 bases). Trimming stripped 7 bases from V and 4 bases from J, with 16 bases between. The germline V gene encodes CDR1 KGHSY and CDR2 FQNENV. The CDR3 loop spans 14 amino acids. CDR3 sequence (DNA): TGTGCCAGCACCACGACAGTGGGCGGCTATGGCTACACCTTC. Protein: CASTTTVGGYGYTF.

The CDR3 protein is CASSELAGSSYEQYF. The CDR3 region has the DNA TGTGCCAGCAGTGAACTAGCGGGCAGCTCCTACGAGCAGTACTTC. The V call is TRBV2, the J call TRBJ2-7; 8 bases match TRBD2. Germline CDR1 is SNHLY and CDR2 is FYNNEI. The V gene end was trimmed by 2 bases and the J gene end by 0 bases; junction bases not matched to a gene: 3. This CDR3 comprises 15 residues.

This sequence joins TRBV6-6 and TRBJ2-2, with 9 bases aligning to TRBD2. Per the germline V gene, CDR1 is MNHNY and CDR2 is SVGAGI (reference sequence). The J segment lost 5 bases and the V segment lost 6 bases, leaving 4 bases of the junction unmatched. The CDR3 runs 14 residues. CDR3 amino acids: CASRGTSRTGELFF. CDR3 in DNA: TGTGCCAGCAGGGGGACTAGCCGAACCGGGGAGCTGTTTTTT.

The J gene is TRBJ2-5, the V gene TRBV5-4; 10 bases align to TRBD2. The junction had 4 bases not matched to a gene; V was cut back by 0 bases and J by 5 bases. The CDR3 extends over 15 amino acids. The germline V gene encodes CDR1 SGHNT and CDR2 YYREEE (reference sequence). DNA of the CDR3: TGTGCCAGCAGCTTGGAGAGCGGGAGGGACGAGACCCAGTACTTC. Its translation: CASSLESGRDETQYF.

This chain joins TRBV28 and TRBJ2-3; maybe TRBD1 (5 bases). Trimming took off 3 bases at V and 4 bases at J, with 20 bases between the two ends. The CDR3 has 17 residues. From germline, CDR1 is MDHEN and CDR2 SYDVKM. The CDR3 sequence: CASSFNPSLGLADTQYF. CDR3 DNA sequence: TGTGCCAGCAGTTTTAACCCATCTTTGGGGCTGGCAGATACGCAGTATTTT.

A single count supports this clone. V is TRBV7-9 and J is TRBJ1-2, with D possibly matching TRBD1 (6 bases). The V gene lost 5 bases and the J gene lost 4 bases, with 14 bases spanning the gap. The CDR3 has 14 residues. Per germline, CDR1 SEHNR and CDR2 FQNEAQ (reference sequence). CDR3 in DNA: TGTGCCAGCAGCCGAGACGGGACACCCTATGGCTACACCTTC. It yields the protein CASSRDGTPYGYTF.

The rearrangement joins TRBV18 to TRBJ2-1; D unclear. The CDR3 covers 12 residues. Germline values: CDR1 KGHSH, CDR2 LQKENI. V lost 3 bases and J 5 bases, leaving 5 bases between the germline ends. The CDR3 nucleotides are TGTGCCAGCTCACCGCAGGACAATGAGCAGTTCTTC. Residues: CASSPQDNEQFF. Drawing the rest from reference TRBV18 and TRBJ2-1, the complete variable domain is NAGVMQNPRHLVRRRGQEARLRCSPMKGHSHVYWYRQLPEEGLKFMVYLQKENIIDESGMPKERFSAEFPKEGPSILRIQQVVRGDSAAYFCASSPQDNEQFFGPGTRLTVL.

The chain has TRBV18 and TRBJ1-1; D is undetermined. The germline V and J ends were trimmed by 3 bases and 1 base, with 9 bases remaining between them. The CDR3 is made up of 14 amino acids. Germline V CDR1 and CDR2: KGHSH, LQKENI. The CDR3 region is CASSPQRGNTEAFF. CDR3 coding DNA: TGTGCCAGCTCACCGCAGCGGGGGAACACTGAAGCTTTCTTT. The whole variable domain, filled in from reference TRBV18 and TRBJ1-1, reads NAGVMQNPRHLVRRRGQEARLRCSPMKGHSHVYWYRQLPEEGLKFMVYLQKENIIDESGMPKERFSAEFPKEGPSILRIQQVVRGDSAAYFCASSPQRGNTEAFFGQGTRLTVV.

The chain recombines TRBV29-1 with TRBJ1-2; TRBD1 matches 9 bases. This CDR3 is 12 amino acids long. Germline V gives CDR1 SQVTM, CDR2 ANQGSEA. The ends lost 4 bases at V and 4 bases at J; junction bases unmatched: 1. The CDR3 DNA follows: TGCAGCGTTGCGGGACAGGGCTATGGCTACACCTTC. Encoded protein: CSVAGQGYGYTF.

The genes are TRBV5-6 and TRBJ1-1, with unresolved D. This CDR3 contains 12 residues. CDR1 and CDR2 from the germline V gene are SGHDT and YYEEEE. Trimming left V 4 bases short and J 7 bases short, with 11 bases between. The DNA of the CDR3 is TGTGCCAGCAGCGCCCTAAACGATGAAGCTTTCTTT. Translation gives CASSALNDEAFF.

The chain joins TRBV25-1 to TRBJ2-2; 11 positions match TRBD1. CDR1 MGHDK and CDR2 SYGVNS come from the germline V gene. The CDR3 consists of 15 residues. V shed 6 bases and J 3 bases; nucleotides not matched to a gene: 3. The CDR3 coding sequence is TGTGCCAGCAGCCCGGGACAGGGGGACACCGGGGAGCTGTTTTTT. Encoded protein: CASSPGQGDTGELFF. The full variable domain, rest sourced from reference TRBV25-1 and TRBJ2-2, is EADIYQTPRYLVIGTGKKITLECSQTMGHDKMYWYQQDPGMELHLIHYSYGVNSTEKGDLSSESTVSRIRTEHFPLTLESARPSHTSQYLCASSPGQGDTGELFFGEGSRLTVL.

This chain links TRBV18 with TRBJ1-1; the match to TRBD1 covers 11 bases. The germline V gene has CDR1 KGHSH and CDR2 LQKENI. V trimming: 3 bases; J trimming: 8 bases; junction bases outside the gene matches: 5. The CDR3 is 14 amino acids. The DNA for the CDR3 is TGTGCCAGCTCACCCGGGACAGGGGGAACCGAAGCTTTCTTT. It translates to CASSPGTGGTEAFF.

The chain uses TRBV27 and TRBJ2-7; a weak D match, TRBD2 (5 bases). The CDR3 length is 13 residues. Germline V gene lookup returns CDR1 MNHEY and CDR2 SMNVEV (reference sequence). The ends were cut back, 2 bases at V and 6 bases at J, with 11 bases in the middle. The CDR3 protein is CASSLVEGSEQYF. CDR3 DNA sequence: TGTGCCAGCAGTTTAGTCGAGGGCTCCGAGCAGTACTTC.

The V and J genes are TRBV14 and TRBJ2-5; D unclear. Germline CDR1 reads SGHDN; CDR2 reads FVKESK. V lost 2 bases, J lost 5 bases, and 18 bases lay in between. This CDR3 is 16 amino acids long. CDR3 loop: CASSQNGGINTETQYF. Here the CDR3 DNA reads TGTGCCAGCAGCCAAAACGGCGGAATCAATACGGAGACCCAGTACTTC. The whole variable domain, remainder taken from reference TRBV14 and TRBJ2-5, is EAGVTQFPSHSVIEKGQTVTLRCDPISGHDNLYWYRRVMGKEIKFLLHFVKESKQDESGMPNNRFLAERTGGTYSTLKVQPAELEDSGVYFCASSQNGGINTETQYFGPGTRLLVL.